This T cell receptor (beta chain) was captured in a study of beta chain features in type 1 diabetes. Germline V gene sequence: CDR1 SGHTA, CDR2 FQGTGA. The CDR3 runs to 15 residues. The V end lost 3 bases, the J end lost 1 base, and 9 bases lay between the germline ends. Investigators reverse transcribed all isolated RNA, so they sequenced expressed TCRB transcripts. Clones were sequenced by immunoSEQ multiplex PCR, and TCRdb holds only the in-frame ones, with some missing. The table records 40,000 to 60,000 clones, about three fifths of them present only once. Comment on this clone: What it binds is not known.

Points from the study as a whole: People with Type 1 diabetes carried modestly yet significantly shorter TCRB CDR3s in all four CD4+ subsets. The question left open here concerned HLA type influencing TCRB rearrangement.

This clonotype was sampled from a woman aged 30 to 39 with type 1 diabetes. J is TRBJ2-2 and V is TRBV7-3; tentative D call: TRBD2 (5 bases). Sequencing was done on a sample of stem cell memory CD4+ T cells from blood. DNA of the CDR3: TGTGCCAGCAGCTTCTATGGGAGGAACACCGGGGAGCTGTTTTTT. Translation: CASSFYGRNTGELFF.